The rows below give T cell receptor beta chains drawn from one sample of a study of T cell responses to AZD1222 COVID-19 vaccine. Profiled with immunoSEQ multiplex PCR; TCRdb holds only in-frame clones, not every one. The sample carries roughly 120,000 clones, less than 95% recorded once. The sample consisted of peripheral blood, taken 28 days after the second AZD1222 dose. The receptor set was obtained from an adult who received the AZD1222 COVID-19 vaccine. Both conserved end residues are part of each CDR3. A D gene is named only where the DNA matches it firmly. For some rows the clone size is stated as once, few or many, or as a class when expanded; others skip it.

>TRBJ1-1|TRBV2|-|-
TGTGCCAGCAGTACGTTGGGCACTGAAGCTTTCTTT
CASSTLGTEAFF
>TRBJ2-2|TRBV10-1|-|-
TGCGCCAGCCGGGGTCAAGGGACCGGGGAGCTGTTTTTT
CASRGQGTGELFF
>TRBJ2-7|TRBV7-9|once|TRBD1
TGTGCCAGCAGCTCCAAGATCAGACAGGGCTCCTACGAGCAGTACTTC
CASSSKIRQGSYEQYF
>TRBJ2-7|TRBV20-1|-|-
TGCAGTGCTAGTCAGGACACCTCCTACGAGCAGTACTTC
CSASQDTSYEQYF
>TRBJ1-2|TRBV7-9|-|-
TGTGCCAGCAGCCCTCCCGGTGGCTATGGCTACACCTTC
CASSPPGGYGYTF
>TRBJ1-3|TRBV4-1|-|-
TGCGCCAGCAGCCAAGTAACAGGGCTCGGAAACACCATATATTTT
CASSQVTGLGNTIYF
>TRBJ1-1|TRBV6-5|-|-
TGTGCCAGCAGCTACTTTAACACTGAAGCTTTCTTT
CASSYFNTEAFF
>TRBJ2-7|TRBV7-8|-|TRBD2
TGTGCCAGCAGCACCGGACTAGCGCCAGCAGGGGAGCAGTACTTC
CASSTGLAPAGEQYF
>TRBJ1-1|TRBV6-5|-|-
TGTGCCAGCAGACCAACAGACGGTAACACTGAAGCTTTCTTT
CASRPTDGNTEAFF
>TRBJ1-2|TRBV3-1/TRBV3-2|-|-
TGTGCCAGCAGCCAAGACCACAGAAAAGATGTACGCTACACCTTC
CASSQDHRKDVRYTF
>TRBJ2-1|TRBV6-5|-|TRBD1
TGTGCCAGCACCCCGGGACAGGGGCTAAACAATGAGCAGTTCTTC
CASTPGQGLNNEQFF
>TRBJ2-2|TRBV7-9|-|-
TGTGCCAGCAGCCGGTGGCAGGCAGGAGGTTCCGGGGAGCTGTTTTTT
CASSRWQAGGSGELFF
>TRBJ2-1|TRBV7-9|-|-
TGTGCCAGCAGCTTAATTGGGGATGAGCAGTTCTTC
CASSLIGDEQFF
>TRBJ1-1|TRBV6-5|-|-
TGTGCCAGCAGTTATCAACCGAACACTGAAGCTTTCTTT
CASSYQPNTEAFF
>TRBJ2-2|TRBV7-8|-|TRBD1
TGTGCCAGCAGCCCTTGGGACAGGTCGTCCGGGGAGCTGTTTTTT
CASSPWDRSSGELFF
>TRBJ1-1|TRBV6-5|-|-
TGTGCCAGCCACAACAGGGCCTCTGAAGCTTTCTTT
CASHNRASEAFF
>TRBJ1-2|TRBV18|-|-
TGTGCCAGCTCACTCTTGGCCGGGGATGACTATGGCTACACCTTC
CASSLLAGDDYGYTF
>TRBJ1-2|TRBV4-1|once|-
TGCGCCAGCAGCCAAGATTACCGACAGACTTCGTTGGGTAACTATGGCTACACCTTC
CASSQDYRQTSLGNYGYTF
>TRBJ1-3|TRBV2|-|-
TGTGCCAGCAGTAGCGGCTCTGGAAACACCATATATTTT
CASSSGSGNTIYF
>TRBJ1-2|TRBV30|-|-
TGTGCCTGGAGCCCCGACGGTAACTATGGCTACACCTTC
CAWSPDGNYGYTF
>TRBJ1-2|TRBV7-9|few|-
TGTGCCAGCAGCTTTCGGGAGGGATCCTATGGCTACACCTTC
CASSFREGSYGYTF
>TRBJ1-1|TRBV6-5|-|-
TGTGCCAGCAGTCCCAGGGCGGTGAACACTGAAGCTTTCTTT
CASSPRAVNTEAFF
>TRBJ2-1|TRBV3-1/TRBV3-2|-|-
TGTGCCAGCAGTCCAGAGCGAGGGGTCAATGAGCAGTTCTTC
CASSPERGVNEQFF
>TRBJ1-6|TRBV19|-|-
TGTGCCAGTAGTATAGAAGGAGCTCTGGCCCTCCACTTT
CASSIEGALALHF
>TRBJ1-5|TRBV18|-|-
TGTGCCAGCTCACCGGAGCAAGGGCTCTATAGCAATCAGCCCCAGCATTTT
CASSPEQGLYSNQPQHF
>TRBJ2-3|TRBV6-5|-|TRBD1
TGTGCCAGCAGTAAACTCGGGACAGTCACAGATACGCAGTATTTT
CASSKLGTVTDTQYF
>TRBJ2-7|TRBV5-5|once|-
TGTGCCAGCAGCTTGACCCCCCCCCAGGGGCCTCGTTACGAGCAGTACTTC
CASSLTPPQGPRYEQYF
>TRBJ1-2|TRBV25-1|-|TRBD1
TGTGCCAGCAGTGAGTGGGACAGGGGGTTTGATGGCTACACCTTC
CASSEWDRGFDGYTF
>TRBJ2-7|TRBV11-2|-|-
TGTGCCAGCAGCTTAGGGGCCTCCTGGGGAACCTACGAGCAGTACTTC
CASSLGASWGTYEQYF
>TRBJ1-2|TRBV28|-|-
TGTGCCAGCGGTCCAGGGGTTGGTTATGGCTACACCTTC
CASGPGVGYGYTF
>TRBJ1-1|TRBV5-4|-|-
TGTGCCAGCAGCTTGGGCAGGCGGAACACTGAAGCTTTCTTT
CASSLGRRNTEAFF
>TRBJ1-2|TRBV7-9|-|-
TGTGCCAGCAGCTTAGAGCCAACCGGCTACACCTTC
CASSLEPTGYTF
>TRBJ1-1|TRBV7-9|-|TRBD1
TGTGCCAGCAGCTACGACAGGGTGAGACCTGAAGCTTTCTTT
CASSYDRVRPEAFF
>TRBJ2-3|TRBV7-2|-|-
TGTGCCAGCAGCTTTGGTGGACTTGGGGGTACAGATACGCAGTATTTT
CASSFGGLGGTDTQYF
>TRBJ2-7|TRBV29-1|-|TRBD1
TGCAGCGTTACAGGACAGGGGTCCCCCAGGGAGTACTTC
CSVTGQGSPREYF
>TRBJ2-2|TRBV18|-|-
TGTGCCAGCTCACCTGATCTCGACGGGGAGCTGTTTTTT
CASSPDLDGELFF
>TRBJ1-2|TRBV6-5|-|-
TGTGCCAGCAGCCCGGACAGCTTCTATGGCTACACCTTC
CASSPDSFYGYTF
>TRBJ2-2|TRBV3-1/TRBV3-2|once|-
TGTGCCAGCAGCCAGGCTGATTTGAAGCTGTTTTTT
CASSQADLKLFF
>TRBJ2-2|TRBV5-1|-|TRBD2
TGCGCCAGCAGCGTTCTAGCGGGGTCGGGAACCGGGGAGCTGTTTTTT
CASSVLAGSGTGELFF
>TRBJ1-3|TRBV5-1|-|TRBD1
TGCGCCAGCAGCCGCGGGGGGACAGGGTTTGTGAGTGGAAACACCATATATTTT
CASSRGGTGFVSGNTIYF